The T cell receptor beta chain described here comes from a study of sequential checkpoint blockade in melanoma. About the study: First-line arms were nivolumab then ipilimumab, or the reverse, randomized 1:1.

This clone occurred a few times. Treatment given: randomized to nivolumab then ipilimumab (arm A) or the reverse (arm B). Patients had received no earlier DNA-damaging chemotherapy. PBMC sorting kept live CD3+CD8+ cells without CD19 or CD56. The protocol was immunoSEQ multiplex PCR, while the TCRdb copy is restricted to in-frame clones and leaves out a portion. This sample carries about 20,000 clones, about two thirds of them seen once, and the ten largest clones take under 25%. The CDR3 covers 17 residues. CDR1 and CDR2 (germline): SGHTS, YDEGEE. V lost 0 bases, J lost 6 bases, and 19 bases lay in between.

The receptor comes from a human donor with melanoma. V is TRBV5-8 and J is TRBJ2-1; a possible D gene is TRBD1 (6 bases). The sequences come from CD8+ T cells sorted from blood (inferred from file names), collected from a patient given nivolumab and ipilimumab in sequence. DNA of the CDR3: TGTGCCAGCAGCTTGGGGGCCGGAACAGGGTGGGGCAATGAGCAGTTCTTC. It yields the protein CASSLGAGTGWGNEQFF.